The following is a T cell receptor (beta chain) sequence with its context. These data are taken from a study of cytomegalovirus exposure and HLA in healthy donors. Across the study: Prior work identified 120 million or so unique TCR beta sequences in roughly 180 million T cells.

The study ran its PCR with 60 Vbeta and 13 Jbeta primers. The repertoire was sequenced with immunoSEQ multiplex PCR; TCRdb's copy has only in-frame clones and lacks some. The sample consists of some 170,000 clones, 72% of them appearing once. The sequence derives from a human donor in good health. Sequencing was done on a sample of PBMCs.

The CDR3: CATSRDQLSRSYTF. In DNA, the CDR3 is TGTGCCACCAGCAGAGATCAACTCTCTAGGAGCTACACCTTC. The chain has TRBV15 and TRBJ1-2; D call uncertain. The V and J ends lost 0 bases and 9 bases respectively, with 14 bases between them. The CDR3 consists of 14 residues. Germline values: CDR1 LNHNV, CDR2 YYDKDF (reference sequence).